This TCR beta chain was captured in a study of T cells in Graves' hyperthyroidism and ophthalmopathy. Researchers amplified the TCR beta CDR3 regions from RNA transcripts. The primer set for the first-round RT-PCR of the TCR CDR3 was HTBI. One entry per CDR3 protein results from TCRdb running MiXCR on the multiplex PCR reads. The sample has 500,000 to 600,000 distinct CDR3 sequences; approximately 15% are singletons. With 10 bases removed from V and 3 bases from J, the gap between germline ends came to 21 bases. Germline CDR1 and CDR2: MDHEN and SYDVKM. CDR3 size: 15 residues. The specimen sequenced was blood. The chain uses TRBV28 and TRBJ1-1; D unresolved. The sequence derives from a young woman with Graves' hyperthyroidism. Here the CDR3 DNA reads TGTGCCACCACCGCTACAATTCTAGCGCACACTGAAGCTTTCTTT. This gives the protein CATTATILAHTEAFF.